This T cell receptor (beta chain) was recorded in a study of blood T cell repertoires in COVID-19. Turning to the study itself: COVID-19 samples, acute and convalescent, were from the United States, Italy and Spain.

Only in-frame clones appear in the TCRdb table, and some are missing; sequencing was by immunoSEQ multiplex PCR. Of under 300,000 clones detected, over 75% appear once; the ten largest clones hold around 15%. V was clipped by 4 bases and J by 3 bases, with 13 bases between them. Germline V CDR1 and CDR2: SNHLY, FYNNEI. CDR3 size: 15 residues. This clonotype originated in a man between 18 and 35 years old who had recovered from COVID-19. Sequenced: PBMCs or T cells enriched from blood (not recorded which). The chain joins TRBV2 to TRBJ2-1; TRBD1 is a possible D gene (6 bases). The CDR3 is CASSAGQGYYNEQFF. CDR3 bases: TGTGCCAGCAGTGCGGGACAAGGGTACTACAATGAGCAGTTCTTC.